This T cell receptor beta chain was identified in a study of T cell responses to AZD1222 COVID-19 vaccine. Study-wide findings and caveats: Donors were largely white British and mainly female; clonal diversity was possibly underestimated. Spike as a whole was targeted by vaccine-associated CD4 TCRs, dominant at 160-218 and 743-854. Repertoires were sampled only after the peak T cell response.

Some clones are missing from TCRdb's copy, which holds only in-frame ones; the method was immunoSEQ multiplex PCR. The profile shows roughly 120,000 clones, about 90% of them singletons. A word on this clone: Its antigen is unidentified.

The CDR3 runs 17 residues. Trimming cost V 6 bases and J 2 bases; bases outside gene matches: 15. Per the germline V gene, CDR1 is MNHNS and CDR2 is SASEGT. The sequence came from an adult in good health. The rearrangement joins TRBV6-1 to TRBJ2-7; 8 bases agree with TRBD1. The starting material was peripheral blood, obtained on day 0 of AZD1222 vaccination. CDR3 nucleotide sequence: TGTGCCAGCAGGGAAAACCAGAGGACAGGGCGAACCTACGAGCAGTACTTC. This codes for CASRENQRTGRTYEQYF.